This is a list of T cell receptor beta chains from one sample in a study of metastatic and nonmetastatic thyroid tumors. TCRdb re-called clones via MiXCR from the PCR reads. The sample lists approximately 40,000 clones; around 47% were seen once. The sequenced material came from tumor tissue. The receptors were gathered from a male donor with papillary thyroid cancer or a benign thyroid nodule (not recorded which). Some clones in this sample may be carry-over from other donors' samples. Both conserved end residues are part of each CDR3. Each record gives: clone size, D gene, V gene, J gene, CDR3 DNA, CDR3 protein. D genes are given only for firm matches. Where a row states a size, it is once, few, many or the class of an expanded clone; other rows omit it.

abundance: .; d_gene: .; v_gene: TRBV11-1; j_gene: TRBJ2-3; CDR3nt: TGTGCCAGCAGCTTAGTGGCTAGCGGCACAGATACGCAGTATTTT; CDR3aa: CASSLVASGTDTQYF
abundance: few; d_gene: TRBD2; v_gene: TRBV2; j_gene: TRBJ2-2; CDR3nt: TGTGCCAGCAGTCGGACTACCGGGACTAGGAACACCGGGGAGCTGTTTTTT; CDR3aa: CASSRTTGTRNTGELFF
abundance: few; d_gene: TRBD1; v_gene: TRBV28; j_gene: TRBJ1-5; CDR3nt: TGTGCCAGCAGTACGGACAGGGTTGGCAATCAGCCCCAGCATTTT; CDR3aa: CASSTDRVGNQPQHF
abundance: few; d_gene: TRBD1; v_gene: TRBV25-1; j_gene: TRBJ2-7; CDR3nt: TGTGCCAGCAGTGGCAAAAGTTGGGGCGCAGGGGGAACCTACGAGCAGTACTTC; CDR3aa: CASSGKSWGAGGTYEQYF
abundance: .; d_gene: TRBD2; v_gene: TRBV20-1; j_gene: TRBJ2-2; CDR3nt: TGCAGTGCTGAGCCGGGGGGTCCATGGCCCGGGGAGCTGTTTTTT; CDR3aa: CSAEPGGPWPGELFF
abundance: .; d_gene: .; v_gene: TRBV30; j_gene: TRBJ2-3; CDR3nt: TGTGCCTGGAGTGGTACAGATACGCAGTATTTT; CDR3aa: CAWSGTDTQYF
abundance: .; d_gene: .; v_gene: TRBV27; j_gene: TRBJ2-5; CDR3nt: TGTGCCAGCAGCCAGGGGGGGGGGGCCCAGTACTTC; CDR3aa: CASSQGGGAQYF
abundance: .; d_gene: .; v_gene: TRBV6-1; j_gene: TRBJ1-2; CDR3nt: TGTGCCAGCAGTAAATCTGGGCTGACTAACTATGGCTACACCTTC; CDR3aa: CASSKSGLTNYGYTF
abundance: few; d_gene: .; v_gene: TRBV19; j_gene: TRBJ1-6; CDR3nt: TGTGCCAGTAGTATAGGCAGGTCGGTTGGTTCACCCCTCCACTTT; CDR3aa: CASSIGRSVGSPLHF
abundance: .; d_gene: .; v_gene: TRBV9; j_gene: TRBJ1-1; CDR3nt: TGTGCCAGCGGATCGGGTCAGGACGCTGAAGCTTTCTTT; CDR3aa: CASGSGQDAEAFF
abundance: .; d_gene: TRBD1; v_gene: TRBV3-1; j_gene: TRBJ2-2; CDR3nt: TGTGCCAGCAGCCCCCCTGGGACAGGGGCCGGGGAGCTGTTTTTT; CDR3aa: CASSPPGTGAGELFF
abundance: .; d_gene: TRBD2; v_gene: TRBV20-1; j_gene: TRBJ2-3; CDR3nt: TGCAGTGCTAGTGGTAGCGGGGGGCACACAGATACGCAGTATTTT; CDR3aa: CSASGSGGHTDTQYF
abundance: .; d_gene: .; v_gene: TRBV11-2; j_gene: TRBJ1-6; CDR3nt: TGTGCCAGCAGCTTGACCGGAGAGTCACCCCTCCACTTT; CDR3aa: CASSLTGESPLHF
abundance: .; d_gene: TRBD2; v_gene: TRBV27; j_gene: TRBJ2-7; CDR3nt: TGTGCCAGCAGTTCAGGACTAGCTGGAGTGTCCTACGAGCAGTACTTC; CDR3aa: CASSSGLAGVSYEQYF
abundance: .; d_gene: .; v_gene: TRBV18; j_gene: TRBJ1-3; CDR3nt: TGTGCCAGCTCACCTCTCGAGCACAACACCATATATTTT; CDR3aa: CASSPLEHNTIYF
abundance: many; d_gene: .; v_gene: TRBV27; j_gene: TRBJ2-3; CDR3nt: TGTGCCAGCAGTCACCACACAGATACGCAGTATTTT; CDR3aa: CASSHHTDTQYF
abundance: .; d_gene: .; v_gene: TRBV30; j_gene: TRBJ1-3; CDR3nt: TGTGCCTGGAGAAGGGGAGCTGGAAACACCATATATTTT; CDR3aa: CAWRRGAGNTIYF
abundance: .; d_gene: .; v_gene: TRBV5-4; j_gene: TRBJ1-2; CDR3nt: TGTGCCAGCAGCCTTCGGGGTCTCTATGGCTACACCTTC; CDR3aa: CASSLRGLYGYTF
abundance: few; d_gene: TRBD1; v_gene: TRBV9; j_gene: TRBJ2-7; CDR3nt: TGTGCCAGCAGCCCCTACCTGGGACAGTCCTACGAGCAGTACTTC; CDR3aa: CASSPYLGQSYEQYF
abundance: .; d_gene: TRBD1; v_gene: TRBV9; j_gene: TRBJ1-2; CDR3nt: TGTGCCAGCAGCGAGTTCGGGACAGGGGAAGATGGCTACACCTTC; CDR3aa: CASSEFGTGEDGYTF
abundance: .; d_gene: .; v_gene: TRBV5-1; j_gene: TRBJ2-1; CDR3nt: TGCGCCAGCAGCCCCGGAAGGCAACTCAATGAGCAGTTCTTC; CDR3aa: CASSPGRQLNEQFF
abundance: few; d_gene: TRBD2; v_gene: TRBV6-1; j_gene: TRBJ2-3; CDR3nt: TGTGCCAGCACCCTAGGGAGGGGAACAGATACGCAGTATTTT; CDR3aa: CASTLGRGTDTQYF
abundance: .; d_gene: .; v_gene: TRBV12-3/TRBV12-4; j_gene: TRBJ2-7; CDR3nt: TGTGCCAGCAGTTTAGCTGGTATTTACGAGCAGTACTTC; CDR3aa: CASSLAGIYEQYF
abundance: .; d_gene: .; v_gene: TRBV30; j_gene: TRBJ1-5; CDR3nt: TGTGCCTGGAGTGTAAACAGCAATCAGCCCCAGCATTTT; CDR3aa: CAWSVNSNQPQHF
abundance: .; d_gene: .; v_gene: TRBV18; j_gene: TRBJ1-2; CDR3nt: TGTGCCAGCTCACCCACAGAGAGCTATGGCTACACCTTC; CDR3aa: CASSPTESYGYTF
abundance: .; d_gene: TRBD2; v_gene: TRBV3-1; j_gene: TRBJ2-1; CDR3nt: TGTGCCAGCAGCCAAGAGGGACTAGCCTACAATGAGCAGTTCTTC; CDR3aa: CASSQEGLAYNEQFF
abundance: few; d_gene: .; v_gene: TRBV5-1; j_gene: TRBJ1-2; CDR3nt: TGCGCCAGCAGCTTGGGAGAACCCTCCCCAGGTCATGGCTACACCTTC; CDR3aa: CASSLGEPSPGHGYTF
abundance: .; d_gene: TRBD1; v_gene: TRBV6-1; j_gene: TRBJ1-5; CDR3nt: TGTGCCAGCCAGGAATACAGGGGGCTAAGTCAGCCCCAGCATTTT; CDR3aa: CASQEYRGLSQPQHF
abundance: .; d_gene: .; v_gene: TRBV5-1; j_gene: TRBJ2-7; CDR3nt: TGCGCCAGCAGCTTGTCGAACTACGAGCAGTACTTC; CDR3aa: CASSLSNYEQYF
abundance: .; d_gene: TRBD1; v_gene: TRBV6-1; j_gene: TRBJ1-2; CDR3nt: TGTGCCAGCAGCTCTATCCGGGACAGGGGGCGAGGCTACACCTTC; CDR3aa: CASSSIRDRGRGYTF
abundance: .; d_gene: TRBD1; v_gene: TRBV5-1; j_gene: TRBJ2-7; CDR3nt: TGCGCCAGCAGCACTCCGGGACAGGGGGCCTACGAGCAGTACTTC; CDR3aa: CASSTPGQGAYEQYF
abundance: .; d_gene: .; v_gene: TRBV3-1; j_gene: TRBJ2-7; CDR3nt: TGTGCCAGCAGCCAAGAGGGTAGCGGCCACTACGAGCAGTACTTC; CDR3aa: CASSQEGSGHYEQYF
abundance: .; d_gene: TRBD2; v_gene: TRBV4-2; j_gene: TRBJ2-3; CDR3nt: TGTGCCAGCAGCCCGGGGACTAGCAGAAGCACAGATACGCAGTATTTT; CDR3aa: CASSPGTSRSTDTQYF
abundance: few; d_gene: .; v_gene: TRBV6-1; j_gene: TRBJ2-7; CDR3nt: TGTGCCAGCAGTTTATCCCGATGGTACGAGCAGTACTTC; CDR3aa: CASSLSRWYEQYF
abundance: .; d_gene: TRBD1; v_gene: TRBV30; j_gene: TRBJ2-7; CDR3nt: TGTGCCTGGAGGGGGACAGGGGGTCTCTACGAGCAGTACTTC; CDR3aa: CAWRGTGGLYEQYF
abundance: .; d_gene: TRBD1; v_gene: TRBV20-1; j_gene: TRBJ2-7; CDR3nt: TGCAGTGCTGGAGGACAGGACTACGAGCAGTACTTC; CDR3aa: CSAGGQDYEQYF
abundance: few; d_gene: TRBD1; v_gene: TRBV24-1; j_gene: TRBJ2-3; CDR3nt: TGTGCCACCAGTGAGATTCCGGGACAGCCAGATACGCAGTATTTT; CDR3aa: CATSEIPGQPDTQYF
abundance: .; d_gene: .; v_gene: TRBV29-1; j_gene: TRBJ2-1; CDR3nt: TGCAGCGTTGATGCGATTAGCGGCTACAATGAGCAGTTCTTC; CDR3aa: CSVDAISGYNEQFF
abundance: .; d_gene: .; v_gene: TRBV28; j_gene: TRBJ2-1; CDR3nt: TGTGCCAGCAGCCCGCCGCACAGTCTACAGGGCGTAAAGAATGAGCAGTTCTTC; CDR3aa: CASSPPHSLQGVKNEQFF
abundance: .; d_gene: .; v_gene: TRBV5-1; j_gene: TRBJ2-6; CDR3nt: TGCGCCAGCAGCTACGGACAGAACTCTGGGGCCAACGTCCTGACTTTC; CDR3aa: CASSYGQNSGANVLTF